These 30 T cell receptor beta chains came from one sample sequenced in a study of cytomegalovirus exposure and HLA in healthy donors. The PCR employed 60 Vbeta primers together with 13 Jbeta primers. Clones were read by immunoSEQ multiplex PCR, and TCRdb kept only the in-frame ones, dropping some. The sample holds 110,000 to 150,000 clones, 65% to 85% seen once. The specimen was PBMCs. The receptor source for this set is a male donor in good health and CMV-seronegative.

Concerning this clone: One end of the junction fails to match germline, which may point to a read error. The rearrangement links TRBV7-9 to TRBJ2-5, with 7 bases lining up with TRBD2. The V gene's germline CDR1 is SEHNR and CDR2 FQNEAQ (reference sequence). The CDR3 extends over 17 amino acids. The DNA of the CDR3 is TGTTCCAGCAGCCCCGCGGGGGAAGCGCCAAGAACCAAGACCCAGTACTTC. It specifies CSSSPAGEAPRTKTQYF.

The chain employs TRBV19 and TRBJ1-5, with 7 nucleotides matching TRBD1. The V and J ends lost 8 bases and 3 bases, in that order; junction bases with no gene match: 16. Looked up from germline, CDR1 is LNHDA and CDR2 is SQIVND (reference sequence). This CDR3 has 17 residues. The CDR3 DNA follows: TGTGCCAGTCAACAGGGGCGCCTGACCCGAAACAATCAGCCCCAGCATTTT. Protein: CASQQGRLTRNNQPQHF.

The chain joins TRBV9 to TRBJ2-1, with D perhaps TRBD2 (5 bases). The V gene's germline CDR1 is SGDLS and CDR2 YYNGEE. V was clipped by 2 bases and J by 8 bases, with 11 bases between them. The CDR3 is 13 amino acids. CDR3 region: CASSVQARDEQFF. CDR3 sequence (DNA): TGTGCCAGCAGCGTCCAAGCGCGGGATGAGCAGTTCTTC.

The CDR3 here is CASSGQTYTYEQYF. The CDR3 nucleotides are TGTGCCAGCAGTGGACAGACCTATACCTACGAGCAGTACTTC. This chain uses TRBV6-6 with TRBJ2-7, with D possibly being TRBD1 (6 bases). The germline V gene has CDR1 MNHNY and CDR2 SVGAGI (reference sequence). The V gene lost 5 bases and the J gene lost 2 bases, with 13 bases spanning the gap. CDR3 length equals 14 residues.

The chain is built from TRBV9 and TRBJ2-1; 16 nucleotides agree with TRBD2. Germline V gene sequence: CDR1 SGDLS, CDR2 YYNGEE. V shed 0 bases and J 15 bases; nucleotides not matched to a gene: 6. This CDR3 comprises 15 residues. The CDR3 DNA reads TGTGCCAGCAGCGTAGCCGGGACTAGCGGGGGGGCTCCGTTCTTC. Protein: CASSVAGTSGGAPFF.

V is TRBV28 and J is TRBJ2-7; 10 bases fit TRBD1. Trimming cost V 7 bases and J 2 bases; bases outside gene matches: 8. The CDR3 runs 15 residues. In germline, CDR1 is MDHEN, CDR2 SYDVKM. CDR3 bases: TGTGCCAGCACCCCGGGGGGACAGGGGACCTACGAGCAGTACTTC. Translating gives CASTPGGQGTYEQYF.

This chain joins TRBV25-1 and TRBJ2-1; 10 positions agree with TRBD2. This CDR3 region has 16 residues. CDR1 MGHDK and CDR2 SYGVNS come from the germline V gene. Trimming cost V 1 base and J 6 bases; bases outside gene matches: 6. In DNA, the CDR3 is TGTGCCAGCAGTGAATTGGCTAGCGGGAGTGGCAATGAGCAGTTCTTC. This sequence encodes CASSELASGSGNEQFF.

The chain combines TRBV5-6 with TRBJ2-7; 7 nucleotides align to TRBD2. CDR1 is SGHDT, CDR2 YYEEEE, per germline. The CDR3 has 16 amino acids. V gave up 4 bases and J gave up 3 bases; unmatched junction bases: 13. The CDR3 loop is CASSQEGGESGYEQYF. The CDR3 coding sequence is TGTGCCAGCAGCCAAGAGGGAGGGGAGTCAGGCTACGAGCAGTACTTC.

In its sample, this clone was seen a few times. Within the sample, other DNA sequences also encode this same CDR3. The chain couples TRBV7-6 to TRBJ2-7; a weak D match, TRBD1 (5 bases). CDR3 length equals 14 residues. Germline V gene sequence: CDR1 SGHVS, CDR2 FNYEAQ. V lost 5 bases to trimming and J lost 0 bases, with 11 bases between them. The DNA of the CDR3 is TGTGCCAGCAGCCCTAGGGGAATCTCCTACGAGCAGTACTTC. Translated: CASSPRGISYEQYF.

The chain joins TRBV2 to TRBJ1-2, with D maybe TRBD1 (6 bases). V was clipped by 5 bases and J by 1 base, with 26 bases between them. Germline V gene data show CDR1 as SNHLY and CDR2 as FYNNEI. The CDR3 has 19 amino acids. The CDR3 coding sequence is TGTGCCAGCAGTCGACCCCTACCGAGAAAGGACAGCCTTAACTATGGCTACACCTTC. It encodes CASSRPLPRKDSLNYGYTF.

The chain uses TRBV30 and TRBJ1-2; D gene unclear. V was cut by 2 bases and J by 0 bases, with 7 bases left in between. CDR3 length: 13 residues. Germline V gives CDR1 GTSNPN, CDR2 SVGIG (reference sequence). CDR3 nucleotides: TGTGCCTGGAGTCCTGGGCCTAACTATGGCTACACCTTC. It yields the protein CAWSPGPNYGYTF.

V usage is TRBV9 and J usage is TRBJ2-6, with 10 positions matching TRBD2. The germline CDR1 and CDR2 sequences are SGDLS and YYNGEE. The CDR3 extends over 18 amino acids. V trimming: 0 bases; J trimming: 0 bases; junction bases outside the gene matches: 3. CDR3 region: CASSVGLAGASGANVLTF. The CDR3 DNA follows: TGTGCCAGCAGCGTAGGTCTAGCGGGGGCCTCTGGGGCCAACGTCCTGACTTTC.

The V gene is TRBV7-9, the J gene TRBJ2-2; possible D gene TRBD1, 6 bases. Germline lookup yields CDR1 SEHNR and CDR2 FQNEAQ (reference sequence). Deletions cut 5 bases from V and 5 bases from J, with 24 bases between. The length of the CDR3 is 18 residues. The CDR3: CASSLPDSPLPWTGELFF. Here the CDR3 DNA reads TGTGCCAGCAGCCTCCCGGACAGCCCACTGCCGTGGACCGGGGAGCTGTTTTTT.

The chain recombines TRBV7-9 with TRBJ1-4, with 11 bases identical to TRBD1. CDR1 and CDR2 from the germline V gene are SEHNR and FQNEAQ (reference sequence). The CDR3 is 15 amino acids. Trimming at V came to 5 bases and at J to 7 bases, leaving 6 bases not matched to a gene. CDR3: CASSPGTGGFEKLFF. In DNA form, the CDR3 reads TGTGCCAGCAGCCCCGGGACAGGGGGTTTTGAAAAACTGTTTTTT.

This chain connects TRBV2 to TRBJ1-1; 7 bases agree with TRBD1. CDR1 and CDR2 (germline): SNHLY, FYNNEI. Germline trimming cut 7 bases from V and 0 bases from J; bases unmatched to any gene: 11. This CDR3 is built from 16 residues. CDR3 amino acids: CASIRRQGPMNTEAFF. CDR3 coding DNA: TGTGCCAGCATAAGGAGACAGGGCCCCATGAACACTGAAGCTTTCTTT.

The genes are TRBV11-2 and TRBJ1-2, with D possibly TRBD1 on 6 matching bases. The germline V gene has CDR1 SGHAT and CDR2 FQNNGV. The V gene lost 0 bases and the J gene lost 5 bases, with 13 bases spanning the gap. The CDR3 has 15 residues. The DNA of the CDR3 is TGTGCCAGCAGCTTAGATGGGACACCCTTTTATGGCTACACCTTC. Translation gives CASSLDGTPFYGYTF.

The chain has TRBV28 and TRBJ1-2; TRBD1 matches at 10 bases. Trimming removed 10 bases from V and 7 bases from J; junction bases left unmatched: 9. The length of the CDR3 is 13 residues. CDR1 MDHEN and CDR2 SYDVKM come from the germline V gene. The CDR3 region has the DNA TGTGCCATTGCCCGGGACAGGGGTCTTGGCTACACCTTC. It yields the protein CAIARDRGLGYTF.

This rearrangement joins TRBV27 to TRBJ1-2; D call uncertain. With 8 bases removed from V and 1 base from J, the gap between germline ends came to 14 bases. Germline lookup yields CDR1 MNHEY and CDR2 SMNVEV (reference sequence). The CDR3 contains 14 residues. DNA of the CDR3: TGTGCCAGCTTGAGTCTAGCGAATAACTATGGCTACACCTTC. Protein sequence: CASLSLANNYGYTF.

V usage is TRBV5-1 and J usage is TRBJ2-7; TRBD2 aligns across 15 bases. With 4 bases clipped from V and 8 bases from J, the junction kept 13 bases outside the gene matches. The CDR3 extends over 17 amino acids. The germline gives CDR1 SGHRS, CDR2 YFSETQ. The CDR3 is CASSPGLAGGLAVQQYF. CDR3 coding DNA: TGCGCCAGCAGCCCGGGACTAGCGGGAGGCTTAGCAGTCCAGCAGTACTTC.

The chain links TRBV11-2 to TRBJ2-1; 8 nucleotides align to TRBD2. In germline, CDR1 is SGHAT, CDR2 FQNNGV. V shed 5 bases, J shed 3 bases, and the junction held 6 bases outside the gene matches. This CDR3 has 15 residues. CDR3 sequence (DNA): TGTGCCAGCAGCCCCGGGACTAGTGGCTACAATGAGCAGTTCTTC. The encoded protein is CASSPGTSGYNEQFF. The full variable domain, completed using reference TRBV11-2 and TRBJ2-1, is EAGVAQSPRYKIIEKRQSVAFWCNPISGHATLYWYQQILGQGPKLLIQFQNNGVVDDSQLPKDRFSAERLKGVDSTLKIQPAKLEDSAVYLCASSPGTSGYNEQFFGPGTRLTVL.

The J gene is TRBJ2-1, the V gene TRBV5-1; 8 bases are a match to TRBD2. The CDR3 has 16 amino acids. Germline V gives CDR1 SGHRS, CDR2 YFSETQ. Germline trimming cut 4 bases from V and 0 bases from J; bases unmatched to any gene: 6. The CDR3 DNA follows: TGCGCCAGCAGCATACTAGCGGCTAGCTCCTACAATGAGCAGTTCTTC. It is translated as CASSILAASSYNEQFF.

The chain has TRBV7-3 and TRBJ2-7; 9 nucleotides line up with TRBD2. V was pared by 4 bases and J by 2 bases, with 9 bases of the junction left unmatched. This CDR3 region has 16 residues. The V gene's germline CDR1 is SGHTA and CDR2 FQGTGA. The CDR3 sequence: CASSSIAGVGTYEQYF. The CDR3 DNA reads TGTGCCAGCAGCTCTATAGCGGGAGTCGGAACCTACGAGCAGTACTTC.

The chain has TRBV27 and TRBJ1-4; TRBD1 matches at 7 bases. Looked up from germline, CDR1 is MNHEY and CDR2 is SMNVEV (reference sequence). Unmatched junction bases numbered 12, after V lost 2 bases and J lost 3 bases. There are 18 residues in the CDR3. The CDR3 bases are TGTGCCAGCAGTTTAACAATTACGCCGGGACAGCCTAATGAAAAACTGTTTTTT. This sequence encodes CASSLTITPGQPNEKLFF.

This clone appeared a few times. The genes are TRBV19 and TRBJ2-7; 7 bases align to TRBD1. The germline CDR1 and CDR2 sequences are LNHDA and SQIVND (reference sequence). The CDR3 loop spans 13 amino acids. The V segment lost 11 bases and the J segment 0 bases; nucleotides outside the gene matches: 7. CDR3 sequence (DNA): TGTGCCGGAGTGGGGGACAGCTCCTACGAGCAGTACTTC. Encoded protein: CAGVGDSSYEQYF.

V gene TRBV27 combines with J gene TRBJ2-6, with 9 bases matching TRBD1. V lost 5 bases to trimming and J lost 1 base; unmatched junction nucleotides: 12. This CDR3 comprises 19 residues. Germline values: CDR1 MNHEY, CDR2 SMNVEV (reference sequence). CDR3 protein: CASSITGGQGLSGANVLTF. Here the CDR3 DNA reads TGTGCCAGCAGTATAACCGGAGGACAGGGGTTATCTGGGGCCAACGTCCTGACTTTC.

This sequence joins TRBV15 and TRBJ2-7, with unresolved D. Germline-derived CDR1 and CDR2 are LNHNV and YYDKDF (reference sequence). This CDR3 is built from 12 residues. The germline V and J ends were trimmed by 5 bases and 3 bases, with 8 bases remaining between them. The DNA for the CDR3 is TGTGCCACCAGCCCCGCCGGCTACGAGCAGTACTTC. It yields the protein CATSPAGYEQYF.

This chain links TRBV18 with TRBJ2-2; D perhaps matches TRBD1 (8 bases). The CDR3 spans 16 residues. Trimming removed 5 bases from V and 0 bases from J, with 13 bases in between. Per germline, CDR1 KGHSH and CDR2 LQKENI. The DNA for the CDR3 is TGTGCCAGCTCAAGCGGGACAGGCGCGAACACCGGGGAGCTGTTTTTT. Amino acid sequence: CASSSGTGANTGELFF.

V gene TRBV5-1 combines with J gene TRBJ2-7; D is possibly TRBD2 (7 bases). This CDR3 has 13 residues. Germline V CDR1 and CDR2: SGHRS, YFSETQ. V was cut by 4 bases and J by 1 base, with 9 bases left in between. Here the CDR3 reads CASSAGASYEQYF. The CDR3 coding sequence is TGCGCCAGCAGCGCGGGGGCATCCTACGAGCAGTACTTC.

J is TRBJ1-1 and V is TRBV15; D gene ambiguous. The CDR3 has 13 residues. Trimming stripped 5 bases from V and 1 base from J, with 8 bases between. The germline CDR1 and CDR2 sequences are LNHNV and YYDKDF (reference sequence). For the CDR3, the DNA is TGTGCCACCAGCGGCCCAGAGAACACTGAAGCTTTCTTT. Translating gives CATSGPENTEAFF.

This chain connects TRBV14 to TRBJ2-5, with 7 positions matching TRBD1. With the DNA end fitting TRBJ2-7 better, the J assignment may be wrong. Germline V CDR1 and CDR2: SGHDN, FVKESK. The CDR3 spans 14 residues. Written as DNA, the CDR3 is TGTGCCAGCAGCCCGGGACAGTTCTCCTACGAGCAGTACTTC. Its protein is CASSPGQFSYEQYF.